The present entry profiles one T cell receptor (beta chain) with its context. Its antigen remains unidentified. This entry is derived from a study of immune evolution from preneoplasia to lung adenocarcinoma. The CDR3 loop spans 14 amino acids. Germline V gene lookup returns CDR1 MNHNS and CDR2 SASEGT. The V gene lost 6 bases and the J gene lost 2 bases, with 11 bases spanning the gap. Notes on the study in general: Normal lung had the highest top T cell clone frequencies.

This table comes from immunoSEQ multiplex PCR, and its TCRdb copy is limited to in-frame clones, with some not included. In the table there are 2,500 to 3,000 clones, around 82% of which are singletons. The chain links TRBV6-1 to TRBJ1-5; D is unclear. This sequence was found in a person aged 65-85 years with lung adenocarcinoma. Sequenced: FFPE adjacent normal lung tissue. CDR3 nucleotides: TGTGCCAGCAGGAGTTTTGGGGGCAATCAGCCCCAGCATTTT. It encodes CASRSFGGNQPQHF.